The 9 T cell receptor beta chains listed next were all sequenced from one sample in a study of shared clonotypes between healthy human individuals. Libraries were prepared by immunoSEQ multiplex PCR; TCRdb keeps only in-frame clonotypes and omits some of them. The sample holds approximately 500,000 clones; about 96% are singletons and the top ten take roughly 0.06%. Sequences were obtained from naive CD4+ T cells sorted from blood. Subset meaning: CD45RA+ positively selected. The receptor set was obtained from a woman in her twenties or thirties in good health.

The J gene is TRBJ1-4, the V gene TRBV6-5; D gene ambiguous. The CDR3 is 13 amino acids. The V and J ends lost 3 bases and 8 bases respectively, with 10 bases between them. CDR1 is MNHEY and CDR2 is SVGAGI in the germline V gene. CDR3 in amino acids: CASSYQPREKLFF. The CDR3 DNA is TGTGCCAGCAGTTATCAACCGAGGGAAAAACTGTTTTTT.

This chain uses TRBV18 with TRBJ2-5; 7 bases are shared with TRBD2. CDR3 length: 15 amino acids. The junction had 5 bases not matched to a gene; V was cut back by 3 bases and J by 1 base. Germline V CDR1 and CDR2: KGHSH, LQKENI. CDR3 residues: CASSPRTSPQETQYF. The CDR3 DNA follows: TGTGCCAGCTCACCGCGGACTAGTCCCCAAGAGACCCAGTACTTC.

The chain employs TRBV5-1 and TRBJ2-5; 10 bases match TRBD2. The V segment lost 4 bases and the J segment 1 base; nucleotides outside the gene matches: 4. The CDR3 is 15 residues long. The germline V gene encodes CDR1 SGHRS and CDR2 YFSETQ. The CDR3 here is CASSLGLASQETQYF. Written as DNA, the CDR3 is TGCGCCAGCAGCCTGGGACTAGCGTCCCAAGAGACCCAGTACTTC.

This sequence joins TRBV28 and TRBJ2-1; D call uncertain. This CDR3 is 16 amino acids long. Germline V gives CDR1 MDHEN, CDR2 SYDVKM. V lost 4 bases, J lost 3 bases, and 16 bases lay in between. The CDR3 nucleotides read TGTGCCAGCAGTTACGTACCGGGTGGGGACTACAATGAGCAGTTCTTC. Protein product: CASSYVPGGDYNEQFF.

The gene calls are TRBV6-6 and TRBJ2-7; 10 nucleotides align to TRBD2. The germline gives CDR1 MNHNY, CDR2 SVGAGI (reference sequence). The CDR3 sequence is 15 residues long. Trimming removed 4 bases from V and 2 bases from J; junction bases left unmatched: 5. The CDR3 sequence: CASSSSGTSAYEQYF. For the CDR3, the DNA is TGTGCCAGCAGTTCATCCGGGACTAGCGCCTACGAGCAGTACTTC.

The rearrangement links TRBV7-3 to TRBJ2-7; 9 bases are a match to TRBD1. This CDR3 comprises 15 residues. The germline V gene has CDR1 SGHTA and CDR2 FQGTGA. J gave up 3 bases and V 5 bases, and 8 bases lay outside the gene matches. CDR3 in amino acids: CASSDLRTGVYEQYF. The CDR3 coding sequence is TGTGCCAGCAGCGATCTTCGGACAGGGGTCTACGAGCAGTACTTC.

The chain carries TRBV5-1 and TRBJ2-7; D gene ambiguous. Per the germline V gene, CDR1 is SGHRS and CDR2 is YFSETQ. The CDR3 contains 12 residues. Trimming stripped 4 bases from V and 6 bases from J, with 11 bases between. This chain's CDR3 is CASSIQTGEQYF. CDR3 coding DNA: TGCGCCAGCAGCATCCAGACCGGCGAGCAGTACTTC.

The gene calls are TRBV6-5 and TRBJ1-1, with TRBD1 as a possible D gene (5 bases). The CDR3 is 14 residues long. Germline V CDR1 and CDR2: MNHEY, SVGAGI. Trimming took 1 base from V and 7 from J, leaving 13 bases between them. The DNA of the CDR3 is TGTGCCAGCAGTTACTTGCGTCAGGGTGTTGAAGCTTTCTTT. This sequence encodes CASSYLRQGVEAFF.

This chain joins TRBV15 and TRBJ1-3; 10 bases map to TRBD1. The CDR3 has 16 amino acids. The trim removed 4 bases at V and 2 bases at J, leaving 5 bases unmatched. Germline V gene sequence: CDR1 LNHNV, CDR2 YYDKDF (reference sequence). CDR3 protein: CATSKRTGGTGNTIYF. The CDR3 region has the DNA TGTGCCACCAGCAAGAGGACAGGGGGTACTGGAAACACCATATATTTT.